This T cell receptor beta chain comes out of a study of monozygotic twins with inflammatory bowel disease. The CDR3 covers 14 residues. The V gene's germline CDR1 is KGHDR and CDR2 SFDVKD. Per individual sample, eight separate reactions were used to make cDNA. Using the 5' RACE reads, TCRdb records one entry per CDR3 protein without DNA. Recorded for this sample: approximately 400,000 distinct CDR3 sequences. The study's findings and limits: Healthy twins showed more clonotype sharing with others than IBD patients, especially patients with disease activity.

A remark on this clonotype: Its specificity is not known.

The clonotype comes from a human donor with ulcerative colitis or Crohn's disease, or a healthy co-twin of an affected twin (not recorded which). Sequenced: blood. The chain has TRBV24-1 and TRBJ2-1. CDR3 protein: CATSDASSYNEQFF.